These 25 T cell receptor beta chains originate from one sample sequenced in a study of CD8 T cells in ankylosing spondylitis. MiXCR, run by TCRdb on the 5' RACE reads, gives a single entry per CDR3 protein. The sample consists of around 230,000 distinct CDR3 sequences, roughly 8% of them appearing once. Sequencing was done on a sample of blood, either unsorted or a sorted T cell fraction (not recorded which). The receptor set was obtained from a female donor with ankylosing spondylitis or in good health (not recorded which).

This chain joins TRBV7-9 and TRBJ2-2; the D call may be TRBD1 or TRBD2 (5 bases each). The germline V and J ends were trimmed by 3 bases and 0 bases, with 8 bases remaining between them. CDR3 length: 15 residues. In germline, CDR1 is SEHNR, CDR2 FQNEAQ (reference sequence). The CDR3 DNA sequence: TGTGCCAGCAGCTTCGGGGCAACGAACACCGGGGAGCTGTTTTTT. It yields the protein CASSFGATNTGELFF.

This clonotype was counted ten times or more. The chain joins TRBV20-1 to TRBJ2-2; D call uncertain. Germline V CDR1 and CDR2: DFQATT, SNEGSKA (reference sequence). This CDR3 region has 11 residues. With 0 bases removed from V and 4 bases from J, the gap between germline ends came to 0 bases. CDR3 in amino acids: CSARDTGELFF. The DNA of the CDR3 is TGCAGTGCTAGAGACACCGGGGAGCTGTTTTTT.

The chain employs TRBV10-1 and TRBJ2-5, with 7 bases fitting TRBD1. This CDR3 is built from 13 residues. The J segment lost 5 bases and the V segment lost 5 bases, leaving 5 bases of the junction unmatched. Germline CDR1 is WNHNN and CDR2 is SYGVQD (reference sequence). The CDR3 reads CASSNTGVETQYF. The CDR3 DNA follows: TGCGCCAGCAGTAATACAGGGGTCGAGACCCAGTACTTC.

This clonotype was picked up a small number of times. The gene calls are TRBV30 and TRBJ2-7, with D maybe TRBD2 (6 bases). Germline-derived CDR1 and CDR2 are GTSNPN and SVGIG (reference sequence). The V end was cut by 3 bases, the J end by 0 bases, with 15 bases between. This CDR3 is built from 15 residues. For the CDR3, the DNA is TGTGCCTGGAGAGGGAGCGGGTCTTACTCCTACGAGCAGTACTTC. Translated, it gives CAWRGSGSYSYEQYF.

This clonotype showed up many times. This chain links TRBV29-1 with TRBJ2-2; no reliable D call. V lost 4 bases and J lost 1, with 7 bases in between. Germline V gene lookup returns CDR1 SQVTM and CDR2 ANQGSEA. This CDR3 has 13 residues. The CDR3 loop is CSVVGENTGELFF. The CDR3 nucleotides are TGCAGCGTTGTCGGAGAGAACACCGGGGAGCTGTTTTTT.

The chain carries TRBV23-1 and TRBJ2-5; 10 nucleotides align to TRBD2. TRBV23-1 falls under the ORF class, with uncertain function. There are 16 residues in the CDR3. With V trimmed by 4 bases and J by 1 base, 6 bases remained unmatched. The CDR3 sequence: CASSPGLAESQETQYF. In nucleotides, the CDR3 is TGCGCCAGCAGTCCCGGACTAGCGGAATCCCAAGAGACCCAGTACTTC.

This clonotype occurred many times. The rearrangement uses TRBV6-2 or TRBV6-3 and TRBJ2-1; D is possibly TRBD2 (5 bases). V lost 4 bases to trimming and J lost 2 bases, with 15 bases between them. There are 16 residues in the CDR3. Germline V lookup: CDR1 MNHEY, CDR2 SVGEGT. The CDR3 DNA sequence: TGTGCCAGCAGTTCCACCGGAGCGGCTGCCTACAATGAGCAGTTCTTC. It codes for CASSSTGAAAYNEQFF.

This clonotype showed up many times. The chain combines TRBV5-6 with TRBJ1-2, with a tentative D call TRBD1 (6 bases). This CDR3 region has 14 residues. The germline gives CDR1 SGHDT, CDR2 YYEEEE. Trimming shortened V by 3 bases and J by 4 bases, and 13 bases separated the two germline ends. The CDR3 region is CASSSDSRGYGYTF. CDR3 sequence (DNA): TGTGCCAGCAGCTCGGACAGTCGAGGCTATGGCTACACCTTC.

This clonotype was seen at least ten times. The chain links TRBV27 to TRBJ2-2; 12 bases are shared with TRBD2. This CDR3 region has 18 residues. The ends lost 7 bases at V and 0 bases at J; junction bases unmatched: 9. Germline V CDR1 and CDR2: MNHEY, SMNVEV (reference sequence). CDR3 sequence reads: CASTLWTSGTSNTGELFF. The CDR3 DNA follows: TGTGCCAGCACCCTCTGGACTAGCGGGACCTCGAACACCGGGGAGCTGTTTTTT.

This clonotype was found many times. The rearrangement joins TRBV29-1 to TRBJ1-3, with D possibly TRBD1 on 5 matching bases. CDR3 size: 13 residues. CDR1 and CDR2 (germline): SQVTM, ANQGSEA. Trimming removed 4 bases from V and 1 base from J, with 8 bases in between. CDR3 in amino acids: CSVVGGSGNTIYF. The CDR3 DNA reads as TGCAGCGTTGTTGGGGGGTCTGGAAACACCATATATTTT.

This clonotype was seen repeatedly, ten times or more. The rearrangement links TRBV3-1 to TRBJ1-5, with D hard to call. CDR3 length: 12 amino acids. CDR1 is LGHDT and CDR2 is YNNKEL in the germline V gene (reference sequence). Trimming shortened V by 1 base and J by 7 bases, and 5 bases separated the two germline ends. The CDR3 nucleotides read TGTGCCAGCAGCCAAGCTGGCCAGCCCCAGCATTTT. Its protein is CASSQAGQPQHF. Variable domain in full (rest from reference TRBV3-1 and TRBJ1-5): DTAVSQTPKYLVTQMGNDKSIKCEQNLGHDTMYWYKQDSKKFLKIMFSYNNKELIINETVPNRFSPKSPDKAHLNLHINSLELGDSAVYFCASSQAGQPQHFGDGTRLSIL.

Many counts were recorded for this clonotype. The chain has TRBV29-1 and TRBJ1-3; 12 nucleotides agree with TRBD1. This CDR3 contains 14 residues. Germline V gene sequence: CDR1 SQVTM, CDR2 ANQGSEA. Losses at the gene ends were 6 bases for V and 1 base for J; bases not matched to a gene: 1. CDR3 sequence (DNA): TGCAGCGTGGGACAGGGGGCTTCTGGAAACACCATATATTTT. It encodes CSVGQGASGNTIYF.

This clonotype has ten or more counts. The genes are TRBV11-2 and TRBJ2-7; 13 bases match TRBD2. Germline trimming cut 5 bases from V and 3 bases from J; bases unmatched to any gene: 10. This CDR3 comprises 17 residues. CDR1 and CDR2 (germline): SGHAT, FQNNGV. The CDR3: CASSLNRLAGGLYEQYF. The CDR3 DNA sequence: TGTGCCAGCAGCCTAAATCGACTAGCGGGGGGACTCTACGAGCAGTACTTC.

This clonotype was seen at least ten times. The chain uses TRBV5-5 and TRBJ2-5; 8 bases map to TRBD1. The length of the CDR3 is 13 residues. Germline V gives CDR1 SGHKS, CDR2 YYEKEE (reference sequence). With V trimmed by 6 bases and J by 7 bases, 8 bases remained unmatched. CDR3 in DNA: TGTGCCAGCAATCGACAGGGGATGGGGACCCAGTACTTC. As protein: CASNRQGMGTQYF.

At least ten counts were recorded for this clonotype. The genes are TRBV7-2 and TRBJ2-5; tentative D call: TRBD2 (8 bases). CDR1 is SGHTA and CDR2 is FQGNSA in the germline V gene. The V and J ends lost 5 bases and 7 bases respectively, with 17 bases between them. The CDR3 runs to 14 residues. The CDR3 nucleotides read TGTGCCAGCAGCGGTAGCGGGACAGTAGGGACCCAGTACTTC. The encoded protein is CASSGSGTVGTQYF.

The chain combines TRBV6-1 with TRBJ2-1, with TRBD2 matching over 7 bases. The CDR3 is 15 residues long. Germline CDR1 reads MNHNS; CDR2 reads SASEGT. Unmatched junction bases numbered 12, after V lost 8 bases and J lost 5 bases. CDR3 DNA sequence: TGTGCCAGCGGCGGGAGAGTCGTAATCGACAATGAGCAGTTCTTC. Translated, it gives CASGGRVVIDNEQFF.

This clonotype was counted at least ten times. J is TRBJ1-2 and V is TRBV10-3, with 8 bases identical to TRBD1. Germline-derived CDR1 and CDR2 are ENHRY and SYGVKD. The trim removed 1 base at V and 10 bases at J, leaving 8 bases unmatched. This CDR3 has 14 amino acids. DNA of the CDR3: TGTGCCATCAGTGAGTTGGACAGGGTTCCACCCTACACCTTC. Residues: CAISELDRVPPYTF.

This clonotype has a count of ten or more. This chain links TRBV20-1 with TRBJ2-4; the D gene could be TRBD1 or TRBD2 (6 bases each). This CDR3 is 17 amino acids long. Trimming pared 4 bases from V and 0 bases from J, leaving 19 bases between. CDR1 DFQATT and CDR2 SNEGSKA come from the germline V gene (reference sequence). The CDR3 sequence: CSANRDGGTLAKNIQYF. The DNA of the CDR3 is TGCAGTGCTAACCGGGACGGGGGCACATTAGCCAAAAACATTCAGTACTTC.

This clonotype was observed at least ten times. The chain is built from TRBV20-1 and TRBJ2-7, with D perhaps assigned TRBD1 or TRBD2 (6 bases each). Germline-derived CDR1 and CDR2 are DFQATT and SNEGSKA (reference sequence). The CDR3 consists of 14 residues. The ends were cut back, 0 bases at V and 3 bases at J, with 12 bases in the middle. CDR3 residues: CSAREGGSFYEQYF. CDR3 nucleotide sequence: TGCAGTGCTAGAGAGGGGGGCTCTTTCTACGAGCAGTACTTC.

This clonotype occurred many times. This rearrangement joins TRBV7-9 to TRBJ1-3; D remains ambiguous. This CDR3 has 14 amino acids. Germline CDR1 and CDR2: SEHNR and FQNEAQ (reference sequence). Trimming shortened V by 5 bases and J by 2 bases, and 10 bases separated the two germline ends. The CDR3 region has the DNA TGTGCCAGCAGCCTTGCGGGAGCTGGAAACACCATATATTTT. As protein: CASSLAGAGNTIYF.

This clonotype was observed at least ten times. The CDR3 is CASSIDDSHLATAFF. The CDR3 nucleotides read TGTGCCAGTAGTATAGACGACAGTCACCTTGCCACAGCTTTCTTT. The gene calls are TRBV19 and TRBJ1-1; TRBD1 might be the D (5 bases). The CDR3 is 15 residues long. V lost 0 bases, J lost 10 bases, and 18 bases lay in between. Germline CDR1 and CDR2: LNHDA and SQIVND (reference sequence).

In this sample, this clonotype turned up a few times. The chain recombines TRBV7-2 with TRBJ2-3; no clear D. Trimming shortened V by 3 bases and J by 0 bases, and 10 bases separated the two germline ends. The CDR3 consists of 15 residues. Looked up from germline, CDR1 is SGHTA and CDR2 is FQGNSA. CDR3 loop: CASSFLEASTDTQYF. In DNA, the CDR3 is TGTGCCAGCAGCTTTTTAGAGGCTAGCACAGATACGCAGTATTTT.

This clonotype has only a few counts. The chain links TRBV6-6 to TRBJ1-2; D is undetermined. The CDR3 is 13 residues long. The V end was cut by 2 bases, the J end by 7 bases, with 11 bases between. Germline-derived CDR1 and CDR2 are MNHNY and SVGAGI (reference sequence). DNA of the CDR3: TGTGCCAGCAGTTACGCAGGAATCGGTGGCTACACCTTC. Encoded protein: CASSYAGIGGYTF.

This clonotype was recorded at least ten times. The rearrangement links TRBV10-3 to TRBJ2-3; 15 nucleotides line up with TRBD2. The CDR3 totals 17 residues. The V and J ends lost 6 bases and 8 bases, in that order; junction bases with no gene match: 12. CDR1 is ENHRY and CDR2 is SYGVKD in the germline V gene. The CDR3: CAIRRGLAGGMVGTQYF. CDR3 in DNA: TGTGCCATCAGAAGGGGACTAGCGGGAGGAATGGTCGGTACGCAGTATTTT.

This clonotype has at least ten counts. The V and J genes are TRBV20-1 and TRBJ1-5, with a weak D call TRBD1 (5 bases). The CDR3 has 16 residues. Germline assignment: CDR1 DFQATT and CDR2 SNEGSKA (reference sequence). Trimming took off 3 bases at V and 0 bases at J, with 15 bases between the two ends. The CDR3: CSARERGKSSNQPQHF. The CDR3 DNA is TGCAGTGCTAGGGAGAGGGGAAAGAGTAGCAATCAGCCCCAGCATTTT.